This TCR beta chain is from a study of OX40 agonist ivuxolimab in advanced cancers. About the study: As their treatment, patients were administered ivuxolimab, an agonistic anti-OX40 (CD134) antibody. Study results and caveats: Low normalized T-cell clonal expansion also characterized some of the nonresponders. Average numbers of expanded clones were greater in CD8+ T cells than in CD4+. Clonal expansion by week 6 occurred in CD4+ and CD8+ blood T cells (at 0.1 to 3.0 mg/kg).

Of note for this clone: Its antigen is not identified.

Assay used: immunoSEQ multiplex PCR; TCRdb lists only in-frame clones, some missing. The data contain fewer than 100,000 clones, around nine tenths of them singletons. The V and J ends lost 6 bases and 4 bases respectively, with 15 bases between them. There are 14 residues in the CDR3. Germline CDR1 is WNHNN and CDR2 is SYGVQD (reference sequence). The chain combines TRBV10-1 with TRBJ1-1; D is ambiguous. The clonotype comes from an adult with an advanced solid tumor such as melanoma, head and neck, liver or kidney cancer. Sequenced here: CD4+ or CD8+ T cells sorted from blood, sampled in a trial of the OX40 agonist ivuxolimab. The CDR3: CASSEHGEVTEAFF. As DNA, the CDR3 is TGCGCCAGCAGCGAACACGGGGAAGTCACTGAAGCTTTCTTT.